This is a list of T cell receptor beta chains from one sample in a study of shared clonotypes between healthy human individuals. Generated by immunoSEQ multiplex PCR, the TCRdb table keeps only in-frame clones and is missing some. The sample has about 820,000 clones, around 92% seen once; the top ten hold approximately 25%. Sequencing was done on a sample of naive CD8+ T cells sorted from blood. The receptors were gathered from a man aged 30-40 years in good health. CDR3s include the opening cysteine and the closing phenylalanine or tryptophan. D genes are given only for firm matches. Clone size is given for some rows only: seen once, a few or many times, or a class if the clone is expanded.

D gene: NA; J gene: TRBJ2-5; V gene: TRBV13; clone size: NA; CDR3 protein: CASSLRETQYF; CDR3 DNA: TGTGCCAGCAGCCTACGGGAGACCCAGTACTTC
D gene: NA; J gene: TRBJ2-7; V gene: TRBV30; clone size: NA; CDR3 protein: CAWSVVGVEQYF; CDR3 DNA: TGTGCCTGGAGTGTAGTGGGGGTCGAGCAGTACTTC
D gene: TRBD2; J gene: TRBJ2-3; V gene: TRBV7-2; clone size: NA; CDR3 protein: CASSPRTSGDFTDTQYF; CDR3 DNA: TGTGCCAGCAGCCCACGGACTAGCGGAGACTTCACAGATACGCAGTATTTT
D gene: TRBD1; J gene: TRBJ2-7; V gene: TRBV28; clone size: NA; CDR3 protein: CASSWDSYEQYF; CDR3 DNA: TGTGCCAGCAGTTGGGACAGTTACGAGCAGTACTTC
D gene: TRBD1; J gene: TRBJ1-2; V gene: TRBV2; clone size: NA; CDR3 protein: CASRGTAYGYTF; CDR3 DNA: TGTGCCAGCAGAGGGACAGCTTATGGCTACACCTTC
D gene: TRBD1; J gene: TRBJ1-5; V gene: TRBV5-5; clone size: NA; CDR3 protein: CASRAGTGNQPQHF; CDR3 DNA: TGTGCCAGCAGGGCTGGGACAGGGAATCAGCCCCAGCATTTT
D gene: NA; J gene: TRBJ2-5; V gene: TRBV9; clone size: NA; CDR3 protein: CASSVGYAEETQYF; CDR3 DNA: TGTGCCAGCAGCGTAGGGTACGCGGAAGAGACCCAGTACTTC
D gene: NA; J gene: TRBJ1-2; V gene: TRBV5-1; clone size: NA; CDR3 protein: CASSLSRRYGYTF; CDR3 DNA: TGCGCCAGCAGCCTGAGCAGGAGGTATGGCTACACCTTC
D gene: NA; J gene: TRBJ1-5; V gene: TRBV7-2; clone size: NA; CDR3 protein: CASSLVAGEGQPQHF; CDR3 DNA: TGTGCCAGCAGCTTAGTTGCAGGGGAGGGTCAGCCCCAGCATTTT
D gene: NA; J gene: TRBJ1-5; V gene: TRBV4-3; clone size: NA; CDR3 protein: CASSQDGPGNYNQPQHF; CDR3 DNA: TGCGCCAGCAGCCAAGATGGACCCGGCAACTACAATCAGCCCCAGCATTTT
D gene: NA; J gene: TRBJ1-1; V gene: TRBV28; clone size: NA; CDR3 protein: CASRRMNTEAFF; CDR3 DNA: TGTGCCAGCCGGAGAATGAACACTGAAGCTTTCTTT
D gene: TRBD2; J gene: TRBJ2-7; V gene: TRBV28; clone size: NA; CDR3 protein: CASHPGLNDYEQYF; CDR3 DNA: TGTGCCAGTCATCCGGGACTAAATGATTACGAGCAGTACTTC
D gene: NA; J gene: TRBJ2-2; V gene: TRBV10-1; clone size: once; CDR3 protein: CASSPGHPPNTGELFF; CDR3 DNA: TGCGCCAGCAGTCCGGGACACCCCCCGAACACCGGGGAGCTGTTTTTT
D gene: TRBD1; J gene: TRBJ2-7; V gene: TRBV29-1; clone size: NA; CDR3 protein: CSGFDRVGEQYF; CDR3 DNA: TGCAGCGGATTCGACAGGGTGGGCGAGCAGTACTTC
D gene: TRBD1; J gene: TRBJ1-2; V gene: TRBV19; clone size: few; CDR3 protein: CATSTGIGYTF; CDR3 DNA: TGTGCCACTTCGACAGGGATTGGCTACACCTTC
D gene: NA; J gene: TRBJ2-1; V gene: TRBV14; clone size: NA; CDR3 protein: CASSQRRSADPFF; CDR3 DNA: TGTGCCAGCAGCCAGCGTCGATCCGCCGACCCGTTCTTC
D gene: TRBD1; J gene: TRBJ1-1; V gene: TRBV4-3; clone size: NA; CDR3 protein: CASSQDRVVVWNTEAFF; CDR3 DNA: TGCGCCAGCAGCCAGGACAGGGTAGTGGTTTGGAACACTGAAGCTTTCTTT
D gene: TRBD1; J gene: TRBJ2-2; V gene: TRBV29-1; clone size: NA; CDR3 protein: CSVGTGATGELFF; CDR3 DNA: TGCAGCGTTGGGACAGGGGCGACCGGGGAGCTGTTTTTT
D gene: NA; J gene: TRBJ2-7; V gene: TRBV11-2; clone size: NA; CDR3 protein: CASSPIIFGEQYF; CDR3 DNA: TGTGCCAGCAGCCCAATAATTTTTGGGGAGCAGTACTTC
D gene: TRBD1; J gene: TRBJ2-5; V gene: TRBV13; clone size: NA; CDR3 protein: CASSFPRTGGETQYF; CDR3 DNA: TGTGCCAGCAGCTTCCCTAGGACAGGGGGAGAGACCCAGTACTTC
D gene: NA; J gene: TRBJ2-7; V gene: TRBV27; clone size: NA; CDR3 protein: CASSLQDSSYEQYF; CDR3 DNA: TGTGCCAGCAGTCTTCAGGACAGCTCCTACGAGCAGTACTTC
D gene: TRBD2; J gene: TRBJ2-5; V gene: TRBV11-2; clone size: once; CDR3 protein: CASSLELAGGDETQYF; CDR3 DNA: TGTGCCAGCAGCTTAGAACTAGCGGGAGGCGACGAGACCCAGTACTTC
D gene: NA; J gene: TRBJ2-7; V gene: TRBV27; clone size: NA; CDR3 protein: CASSKGRNEQYF; CDR3 DNA: TGTGCCAGCAGTAAAGGTCGGAACGAGCAGTACTTC
D gene: TRBD1; J gene: TRBJ2-7; V gene: TRBV15; clone size: NA; CDR3 protein: CATSRLKTGNSYEQYF; CDR3 DNA: TGTGCCACCAGCAGACTCAAGACAGGGAACTCCTACGAGCAGTACTTC